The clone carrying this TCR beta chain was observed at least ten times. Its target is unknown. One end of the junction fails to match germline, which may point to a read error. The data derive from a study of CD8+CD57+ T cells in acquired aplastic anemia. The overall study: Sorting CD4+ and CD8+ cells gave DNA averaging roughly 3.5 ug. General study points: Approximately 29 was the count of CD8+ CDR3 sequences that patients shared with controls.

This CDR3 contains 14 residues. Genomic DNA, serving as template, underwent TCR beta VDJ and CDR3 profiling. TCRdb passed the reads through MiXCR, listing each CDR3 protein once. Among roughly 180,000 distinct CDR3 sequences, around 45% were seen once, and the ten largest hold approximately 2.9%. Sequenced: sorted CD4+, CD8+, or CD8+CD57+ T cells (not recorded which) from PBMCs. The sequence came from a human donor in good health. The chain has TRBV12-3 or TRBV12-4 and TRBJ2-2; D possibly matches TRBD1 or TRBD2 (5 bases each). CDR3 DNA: TGTGCCAGCAAACGGGACCCGAAGACCGGGGAGCTGTTTTTT. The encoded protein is CASKRDPKTGELFF.